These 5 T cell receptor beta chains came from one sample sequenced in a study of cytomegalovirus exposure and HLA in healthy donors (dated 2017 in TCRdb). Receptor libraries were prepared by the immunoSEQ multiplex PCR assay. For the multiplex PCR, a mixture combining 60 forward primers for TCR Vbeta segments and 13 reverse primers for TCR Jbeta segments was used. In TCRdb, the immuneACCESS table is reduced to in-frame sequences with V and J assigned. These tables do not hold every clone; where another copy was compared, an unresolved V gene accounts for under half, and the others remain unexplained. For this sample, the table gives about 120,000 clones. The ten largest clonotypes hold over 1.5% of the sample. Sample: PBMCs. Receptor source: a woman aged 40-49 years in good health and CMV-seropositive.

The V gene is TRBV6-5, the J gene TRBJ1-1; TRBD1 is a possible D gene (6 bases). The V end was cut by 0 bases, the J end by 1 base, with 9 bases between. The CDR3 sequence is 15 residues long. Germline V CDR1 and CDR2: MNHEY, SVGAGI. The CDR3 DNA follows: TGTGCCAGCAGTTACTCCCTAGGGGGGAACACTGAAGCTTTCTTT. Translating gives CASSYSLGGNTEAFF.

CDR3 DNA: TGTGCCAGCAGACCGACTAGCGGGAGGCCTGAGCAGTACTTC. Protein: CASRPTSGRPEQYF. The chain is built from TRBV13 and TRBJ2-7; 13 nucleotides line up with TRBD2. The germline V gene has CDR1 PRHDT and CDR2 FYEKMQ (reference sequence). The trim removed 6 bases at V and 7 bases at J, leaving 6 bases unmatched. The CDR3 runs 14 residues.

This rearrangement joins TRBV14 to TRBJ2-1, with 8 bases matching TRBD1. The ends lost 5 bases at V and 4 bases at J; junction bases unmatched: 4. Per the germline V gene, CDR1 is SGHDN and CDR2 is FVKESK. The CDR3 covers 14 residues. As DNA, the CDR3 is TGTGCCAGCAGCATTGGACAGGGATACAATGAGCAGTTCTTC. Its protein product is CASSIGQGYNEQFF. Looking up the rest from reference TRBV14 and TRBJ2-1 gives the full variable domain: EAGVTQFPSHSVIEKGQTVTLRCDPISGHDNLYWYRRVMGKEIKFLLHFVKESKQDESGMPNNRFLAERTGGTYSTLKVQPAELEDSGVYFCASSIGQGYNEQFFGPGTRLTVL.

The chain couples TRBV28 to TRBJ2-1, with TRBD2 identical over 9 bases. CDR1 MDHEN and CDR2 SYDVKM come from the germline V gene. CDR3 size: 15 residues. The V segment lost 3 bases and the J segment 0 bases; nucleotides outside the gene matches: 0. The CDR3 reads CASSFSGSSYNEQFF. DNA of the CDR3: TGTGCCAGCAGTTTTAGCGGGAGCTCCTACAATGAGCAGTTCTTC. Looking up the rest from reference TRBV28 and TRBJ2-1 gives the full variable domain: DVKVTQSSRYLVKRTGEKVFLECVQDMDHENMFWYRQDPGLGLRLIYFSYDVKMKEKGDIPEGYSVSREKKERFSLILESASTNQTSMYLCASSFSGSSYNEQFFGPGTRLTVL.

The CDR3 loop reads CASSFNLEPGGEKLFF. The CDR3 coding sequence is TGTGCCAGCAGCTTTAATCTGGAACCCGGCGGGGAAAAACTGTTTTTT. This chain joins TRBV5-6 and TRBJ1-4; no clear D gene. Looked up from germline, CDR1 is SGHDT and CDR2 is YYEEEE. Between the trimmed V and J ends, which lost 2 bases and 8 bases, there was a span of 19 bases. The CDR3 sequence is 16 residues long.